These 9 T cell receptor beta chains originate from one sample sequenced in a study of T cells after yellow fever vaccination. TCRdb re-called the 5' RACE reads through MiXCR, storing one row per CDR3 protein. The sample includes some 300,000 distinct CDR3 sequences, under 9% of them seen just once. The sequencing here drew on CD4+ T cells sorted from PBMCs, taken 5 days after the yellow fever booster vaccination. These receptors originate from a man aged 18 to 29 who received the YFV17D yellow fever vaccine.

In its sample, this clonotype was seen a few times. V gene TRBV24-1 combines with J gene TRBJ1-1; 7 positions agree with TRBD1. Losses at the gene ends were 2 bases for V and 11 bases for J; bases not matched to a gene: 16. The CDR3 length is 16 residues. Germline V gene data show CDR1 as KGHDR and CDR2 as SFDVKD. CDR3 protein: CATSDWSGGQEGKAFF. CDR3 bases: TGTGCCACCAGTGATTGGTCCGGTGGACAGGAGGGGAAGGCTTTCTTT.

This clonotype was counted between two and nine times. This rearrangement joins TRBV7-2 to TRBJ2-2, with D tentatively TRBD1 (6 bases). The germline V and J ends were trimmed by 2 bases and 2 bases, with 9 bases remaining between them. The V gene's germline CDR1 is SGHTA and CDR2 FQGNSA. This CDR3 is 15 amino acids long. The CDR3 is CASSLRTENTGELFF. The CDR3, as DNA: TGTGCCAGCAGCTTACGGACAGAAAACACCGGGGAGCTGTTTTTT.

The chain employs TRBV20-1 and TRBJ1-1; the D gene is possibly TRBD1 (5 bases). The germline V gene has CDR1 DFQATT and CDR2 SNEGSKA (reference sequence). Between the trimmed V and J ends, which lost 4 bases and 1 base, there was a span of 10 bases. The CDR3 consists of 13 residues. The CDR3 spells CSATQGGNTEAFF. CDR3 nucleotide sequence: TGCAGTGCTACCCAGGGAGGGAACACTGAAGCTTTCTTT.

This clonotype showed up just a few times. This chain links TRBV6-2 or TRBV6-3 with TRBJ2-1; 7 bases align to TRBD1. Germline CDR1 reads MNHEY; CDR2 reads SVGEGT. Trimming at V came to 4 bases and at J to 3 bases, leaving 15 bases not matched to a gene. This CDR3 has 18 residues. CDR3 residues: CASSLDRATGTYYNEQFF. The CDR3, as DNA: TGTGCCAGCAGTTTAGACAGGGCAACCGGGACCTACTACAATGAGCAGTTCTTC.

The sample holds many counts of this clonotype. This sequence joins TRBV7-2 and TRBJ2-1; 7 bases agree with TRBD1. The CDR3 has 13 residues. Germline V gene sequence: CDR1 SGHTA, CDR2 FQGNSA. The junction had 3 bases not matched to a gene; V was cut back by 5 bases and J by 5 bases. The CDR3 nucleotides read TGTGCCAGCAGCAGGGGACAGCACAATGAGCAGTTCTTC. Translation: CASSRGQHNEQFF.

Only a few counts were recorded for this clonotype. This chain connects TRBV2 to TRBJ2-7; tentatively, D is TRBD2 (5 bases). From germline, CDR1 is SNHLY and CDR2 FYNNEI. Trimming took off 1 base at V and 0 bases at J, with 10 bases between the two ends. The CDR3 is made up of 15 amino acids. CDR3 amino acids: CASSEVQGSSYEQYF. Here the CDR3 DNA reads TGTGCCAGCAGTGAAGTCCAAGGGAGCTCCTACGAGCAGTACTTC.

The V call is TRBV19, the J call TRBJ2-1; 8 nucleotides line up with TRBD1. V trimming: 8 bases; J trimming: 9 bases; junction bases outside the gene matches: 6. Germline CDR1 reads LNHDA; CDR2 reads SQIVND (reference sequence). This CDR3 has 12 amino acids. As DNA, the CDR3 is TGTGCCAGTGGGGACAGGACCCCTGAGCAGTTCTTC. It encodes CASGDRTPEQFF.

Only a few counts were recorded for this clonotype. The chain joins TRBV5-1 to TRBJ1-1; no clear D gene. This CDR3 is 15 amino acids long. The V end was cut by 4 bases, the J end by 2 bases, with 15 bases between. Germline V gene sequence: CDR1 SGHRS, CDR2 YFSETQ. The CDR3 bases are TGCGCCAGCAGCCAATCCTCCGCAGTCAACACTGAAGCTTTCTTT. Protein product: CASSQSSAVNTEAFF.

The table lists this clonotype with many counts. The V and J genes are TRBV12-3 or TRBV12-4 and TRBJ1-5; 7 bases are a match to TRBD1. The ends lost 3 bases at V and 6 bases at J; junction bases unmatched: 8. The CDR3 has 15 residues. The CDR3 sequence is CASSLAEGAVQPQHF. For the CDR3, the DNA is TGTGCCAGCAGTTTGGCTGAGGGGGCAGTTCAGCCCCAGCATTTT.